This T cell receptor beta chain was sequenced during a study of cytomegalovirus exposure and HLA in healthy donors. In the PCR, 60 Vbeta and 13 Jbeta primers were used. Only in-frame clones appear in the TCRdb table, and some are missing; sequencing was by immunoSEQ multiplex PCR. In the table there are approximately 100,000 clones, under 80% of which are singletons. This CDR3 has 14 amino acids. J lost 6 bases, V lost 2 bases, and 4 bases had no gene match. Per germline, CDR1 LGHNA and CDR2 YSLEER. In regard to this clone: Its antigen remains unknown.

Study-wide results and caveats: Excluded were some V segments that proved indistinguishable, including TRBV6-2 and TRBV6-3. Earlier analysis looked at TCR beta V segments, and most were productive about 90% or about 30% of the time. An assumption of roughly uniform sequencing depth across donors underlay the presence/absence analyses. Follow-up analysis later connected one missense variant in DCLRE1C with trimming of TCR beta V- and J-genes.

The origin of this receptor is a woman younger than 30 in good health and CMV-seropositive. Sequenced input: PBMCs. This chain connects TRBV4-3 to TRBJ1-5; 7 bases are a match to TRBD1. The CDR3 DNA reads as TGCGCCAGCAGCCAAAGGACAGGAGGTCAGCCCCAGCATTTT. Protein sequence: CASSQRTGGQPQHF.